These 29 T cell receptor beta chains were all obtained from the same sample, sequenced in a study of blood T cell repertoires in COVID-19. The protocol was immunoSEQ multiplex PCR, while the TCRdb copy is restricted to in-frame clones and leaves out a portion. The data contain 240,000 or so clones, approximately 85% of them seen just once; the ten biggest clones take up around 2.1%. Input material: PBMCs or T cells enriched from blood (not recorded which). The source is a woman between 45 and 65 years old who had recovered from COVID-19.

The chain employs TRBV30 and TRBJ1-2; tentatively, D is TRBD1 (5 bases). V gave up 2 bases and J gave up 10 bases, with 14 bases separating them. This CDR3 contains 12 residues. Germline V gene lookup returns CDR1 GTSNPN and CDR2 SVGIG (reference sequence). The CDR3 reads CAWSLGTGAYTF. CDR3 DNA: TGTGCCTGGAGTTTGGGCACAGGAGCCTACACCTTC.

The chain has TRBV4-2 and TRBJ1-5; D unresolved. With 0 bases removed from V and 3 bases from J, the gap between germline ends came to 3 bases. The CDR3 has 13 amino acids. CDR1 and CDR2 from the germline V gene are LGHNA and YNFKEQ. CDR3 sequence: CASSQDLNQPQHF. The CDR3 DNA reads TGTGCCAGCAGCCAAGACCTCAATCAGCCCCAGCATTTT.

The rearrangement uses TRBV11-2 and TRBJ1-6, with TRBD1 as a possible D gene (5 bases). The length of the CDR3 is 14 residues. Germline V gene sequence: CDR1 SGHAT, CDR2 FQNNGV. V was shortened by 2 bases and J by 13 bases, with 15 bases between the two germline ends. The CDR3 DNA sequence: TGTGCCAGCAGCTTAATCGACAGTTTTGTCCCCCTCCACTTT. It is translated as CASSLIDSFVPLHF.

This clone was seen only a few times. This sequence joins TRBV6-2 or TRBV6-3 and TRBJ2-5, with 7 positions matching TRBD1. CDR3 length equals 15 residues. From germline, CDR1 is MNHEY and CDR2 SVGEGT. Trimming cost V 5 bases and J 4 bases; bases outside gene matches: 10. The CDR3 spells CASSDGSTGRETQYF. The DNA of the CDR3 is TGTGCCAGCAGTGATGGGTCGACAGGGCGAGAGACCCAGTACTTC.

The chain employs TRBV28 and TRBJ1-2; no reliable D call. V gave up 6 bases and J gave up 4 bases, with 9 bases separating them. The CDR3 loop spans 12 amino acids. The germline V gene has CDR1 MDHEN and CDR2 SYDVKM. The CDR3 sequence is CASRERGYGYTF. The CDR3 DNA reads as TGTGCCAGCAGAGAACGGGGCTATGGCTACACCTTC.

V gene TRBV4-1 combines with J gene TRBJ2-7, with 9 positions matching TRBD2. J gave up 1 base and V 3 bases, and 4 bases lay outside the gene matches. CDR1 is MGHRA and CDR2 is YSYEKL in the germline V gene. This CDR3 region has 15 residues. CDR3 in DNA: TGCGCCAGCAGCCAGACGGCGGGAGGGTCCTACGAGCAGTACTTC. Protein product: CASSQTAGGSYEQYF.

V gene TRBV6-5 combines with J gene TRBJ1-1; D ambiguous. This CDR3 has 13 amino acids. Germline loops: CDR1 MNHEY, CDR2 SVGAGI. V was trimmed by 7 bases and J by 7 bases, leaving 16 bases between them. CDR3 bases: TGTGCCAGCACTCGCCCGGCCTCGGGTGAAGCTTTCTTT. This translates into CASTRPASGEAFF.

As regards this clone: At the DNA level, this CDR3 is encoded by other sequences in the same sample as well. The chain links TRBV4-3 to TRBJ1-1, with D unclear. Looked up from germline, CDR1 is LGHNA and CDR2 is YSLEER. V lost 0 bases, J lost 3 bases, and 5 bases lay in between. This CDR3 has 13 amino acids. CDR3 amino acids: CASSQDRDTEAFF. The DNA of the CDR3 is TGCGCCAGCAGCCAAGACCGGGACACTGAAGCTTTCTTT.

The gene calls are TRBV7-9 and TRBJ2-2; 8 nucleotides align to TRBD1. The CDR3 spans 16 residues. Trimming took 4 bases from V and 5 from J; bases not matched to a gene: 9. CDR1 SEHNR and CDR2 FQNEAQ come from the germline V gene (reference sequence). CDR3: CASSSTGAQVTGELFF. The CDR3, as DNA: TGTGCCAGCAGCTCGACAGGGGCGCAGGTAACCGGGGAGCTGTTTTTT.

The V call is TRBV4-1, the J call TRBJ1-1; perhaps TRBD1 as D (6 bases). V lost 3 bases and J lost 4, with 12 bases in between. The CDR3 totals 14 residues. Germline assignment: CDR1 MGHRA and CDR2 YSYEKL. The CDR3 spells CASSHLPRGTEAFF. CDR3 nucleotide sequence: TGCGCCAGCAGCCATCTGCCCAGGGGCACTGAAGCTTTCTTT.

The CDR3 spells CASGSQTTSGVKNEQFF. In DNA, the CDR3 is TGTGCTAGTGGTTCGCAAACCACTAGCGGAGTTAAGAATGAGCAGTTCTTC. The chain carries TRBV12-5 and TRBJ2-1; TRBD2 aligns across 8 bases. This CDR3 contains 17 residues. The ends lost 4 bases at V and 7 bases at J; junction bases unmatched: 15. Germline CDR1 and CDR2: LGHNT and FRNRAP.

The V call is TRBV19, the J call TRBJ1-2; D unclear. The CDR3 has 16 amino acids. Trimming shortened V by 8 bases and J by 5 bases, and 24 bases separated the two germline ends. Germline CDR1 is LNHDA and CDR2 is SQIVND (reference sequence). CDR3 sequence (DNA): TGTGCCAGTTTGCAATTCCCCGCCGGGTCAGCTTATGGCTACACCTTC. Translation: CASLQFPAGSAYGYTF.

The chain carries TRBV5-4 and TRBJ1-6, with D unresolved. V was cut by 4 bases and J by 4 bases, with 15 bases left in between. Germline CDR1 reads SGHNT; CDR2 reads YYREEE (reference sequence). This CDR3 has 16 residues. The chain's CDR3 is CASSRHILGYNSPLHF. DNA for the CDR3: TGTGCCAGCAGCCGACATATTTTAGGATATAATTCACCCCTCCACTTT.

The chain joins TRBV9 to TRBJ2-7; no clear D. The length of the CDR3 is 14 residues. Germline assignment: CDR1 SGDLS and CDR2 YYNGEE. Trimming removed 0 bases at V and 1 base at J, with 8 bases between. The CDR3 sequence: CASSVVLASYEQYF. The CDR3 nucleotides are TGTGCCAGCAGCGTAGTTCTGGCTTCCTACGAGCAGTACTTC.

The V and J genes are TRBV15 and TRBJ2-2; 8 bases map to TRBD2. V was pared by 3 bases and J by 5 bases, with 8 bases of the junction left unmatched. CDR1 is LNHNV and CDR2 is YYDKDF in the germline V gene (reference sequence). The CDR3 totals 16 residues. CDR3 sequence reads: CATSSPAGVVTGELFF. DNA of the CDR3: TGTGCCACCAGCAGTCCAGCGGGAGTCGTAACCGGGGAGCTGTTTTTT.

This clone appeared a single time. V gene TRBV6-2 or TRBV6-3 combines with J gene TRBJ2-1; TRBD2 matches 15 bases. Trimming cost V 2 bases and J 2 bases; bases outside gene matches: 7. CDR3 size: 19 residues. Germline assignment: CDR1 MNHEY and CDR2 SVGEGT. CDR3 DNA sequence: TGTGCCAGCAGTTACCGGACTAGCGGGGGGGGAAGCCCCTACAATGAGCAGTTCTTC. Translated, it gives CASSYRTSGGGSPYNEQFF.

Only one count was recorded for this clone. The chain joins TRBV6-5 to TRBJ2-7; 10 nucleotides agree with TRBD2. With V trimmed by 0 bases and J by 6 bases, 5 bases remained unmatched. The CDR3 extends over 15 amino acids. CDR1 MNHEY and CDR2 SVGAGI come from the germline V gene. CDR3 sequence reads: CASSYSTSGEGEQYF. The CDR3 nucleotides are TGTGCCAGCAGTTACTCTACTAGCGGGGAGGGCGAGCAGTACTTC.

The V and J genes are TRBV5-4 and TRBJ2-3; D perhaps matches TRBD1 (6 bases). V lost 0 bases, J lost 0 bases, and 11 bases lay in between. The V gene's germline CDR1 is SGHNT and CDR2 YYREEE (reference sequence). The CDR3 is made up of 16 amino acids. This chain's CDR3 is CASSLGWTASTDTQYF. As DNA, the CDR3 is TGTGCCAGCAGCTTGGGGTGGACAGCTAGCACAGATACGCAGTATTTT.

V usage is TRBV12-3 or TRBV12-4 and J usage is TRBJ1-3; no firm D call. The CDR3 is 12 residues long. Trimming took off 6 bases at V and 4 bases at J, with 7 bases between the two ends. CDR3 bases: TGTGCCAGCAGCTACAGCGGAAACACCATATATTTT. Translating gives CASSYSGNTIYF.

The CDR3 bases are TGTGCCAGCAGTTACTCGAGTTACAATGAGCAGTTCTTC. Its translation: CASSYSSYNEQFF. The chain employs TRBV6-5 and TRBJ2-1; the D is unclear. V was trimmed by 0 bases and J by 4 bases, leaving 4 bases between them. There are 13 residues in the CDR3. Germline V CDR1 and CDR2: MNHEY, SVGAGI.

V and J are TRBV4-1 and TRBJ1-2; D is unclear. Germline values: CDR1 MGHRA, CDR2 YSYEKL. CDR3 length equals 13 residues. The V and J ends lost 0 bases and 4 bases respectively, with 6 bases between them. This CDR3 reads CASSQDRSYGYTF. CDR3 DNA: TGCGCCAGCAGCCAAGATCGGTCCTATGGCTACACCTTC.

The gene calls are TRBV7-9 and TRBJ2-5; 9 nucleotides line up with TRBD1. This CDR3 comprises 14 residues. Germline V gene data show CDR1 as SEHNR and CDR2 as FQNEAQ (reference sequence). The V segment lost 5 bases and the J segment 3 bases; nucleotides outside the gene matches: 4. CDR3 sequence reads: CASSQGQGKETQYF. DNA of the CDR3: TGTGCCAGCAGCCAAGGACAGGGGAAAGAGACCCAGTACTTC.

This rearrangement joins TRBV10-1 to TRBJ2-2; TRBD1 aligns across 9 bases. Trimming at V came to 2 bases and at J to 6 bases, leaving 1 base not matched to a gene. Germline CDR1 is WNHNN and CDR2 is SYGVQD (reference sequence). The length of the CDR3 is 14 residues. CDR3 nucleotide sequence: TGCGCCAGCAGTGAGACAGGGGGCCCCGGGGAGCTGTTTTTT. It is translated as CASSETGGPGELFF.

The chain combines TRBV18 with TRBJ2-1; 11 bases are shared with TRBD1. Germline lookup yields CDR1 KGHSH and CDR2 LQKENI. CDR3 length: 15 amino acids. With V trimmed by 3 bases and J by 3 bases, 1 base remained unmatched. The CDR3 DNA follows: TGTGCCAGCTCACCGGGACAGGGGGGCTACAATGAGCAGTTCTTC. This sequence encodes CASSPGQGGYNEQFF.

The chain carries TRBV7-4 and TRBJ1-5; D remains ambiguous. Trimming removed 3 bases from V and 3 bases from J, with 6 bases in between. Germline V gene lookup returns CDR1 SGHVT and CDR2 SQSDAQ. CDR3 length: 13 amino acids. CDR3 nucleotides: TGTGCCAGCAGCTTCAATCCCAATCAGCCCCAGCATTTT. Encoded protein: CASSFNPNQPQHF.

In this sample, this clone turned up a few times. The chain has TRBV7-9 and TRBJ2-1; D unclear. CDR3 length: 12 residues. Germline loops: CDR1 SEHNR, CDR2 FQNEAQ (reference sequence). The V and J ends lost 5 bases and 3 bases respectively, with 5 bases between them. CDR3 protein: CASSLYYNEQFF. The CDR3 DNA is TGTGCCAGCAGCCTCTACTACAATGAGCAGTTCTTC.

The chain joins TRBV10-2 to TRBJ2-2; 12 nucleotides agree with TRBD2. With V trimmed by 7 bases and J by 6 bases, 9 bases remained unmatched. The CDR3 loop spans 16 amino acids. Germline V gene data show CDR1 as WSHSY and CDR2 as SAAADI. The CDR3 nucleotides read TGCGCCAGCACCCGACTAGCGGGAGTTATTGCCGGGGAGCTGTTTTTT. Its translation: CASTRLAGVIAGELFF.

This clone was counted many times. This specimen includes other DNA sequences encoding the same CDR3. The CDR3 DNA reads TGCGCCAGCAGCCAAGACAGGAACACTGAAGCTTTCTTT. Translated, it gives CASSQDRNTEAFF. V usage is TRBV4-3 and J usage is TRBJ1-1, with unresolved D. CDR3 length: 13 residues. Germline values: CDR1 LGHNA, CDR2 YSLEER. Trimming shortened V by 0 bases and J by 1 base, and 3 bases separated the two germline ends.

J is TRBJ1-6 and V is TRBV5-6; TRBD1 is a possible D gene (6 bases). The germline CDR1 and CDR2 sequences are SGHDT and YYEEEE. V was cut by 2 bases and J by 9 bases, with 6 bases left in between. This CDR3 contains 12 residues. The CDR3 nucleotides read TGTGCCAGCAGCTTACAGGGTTCACCCCTCCACTTT. It specifies CASSLQGSPLHF. Using reference TRBV5-6 and TRBJ1-6 for the parts outside the CDR3, the full variable domain is DAGVTQSPTHLIKTRGQQVTLRCSPKSGHDTVSWYQQALGQGPQFIFQYYEEEERQRGNFPDRFSGHQFPNYSSELNVNALLLGDSALYLCASSLQGSPLHFGNGTRLTVT.